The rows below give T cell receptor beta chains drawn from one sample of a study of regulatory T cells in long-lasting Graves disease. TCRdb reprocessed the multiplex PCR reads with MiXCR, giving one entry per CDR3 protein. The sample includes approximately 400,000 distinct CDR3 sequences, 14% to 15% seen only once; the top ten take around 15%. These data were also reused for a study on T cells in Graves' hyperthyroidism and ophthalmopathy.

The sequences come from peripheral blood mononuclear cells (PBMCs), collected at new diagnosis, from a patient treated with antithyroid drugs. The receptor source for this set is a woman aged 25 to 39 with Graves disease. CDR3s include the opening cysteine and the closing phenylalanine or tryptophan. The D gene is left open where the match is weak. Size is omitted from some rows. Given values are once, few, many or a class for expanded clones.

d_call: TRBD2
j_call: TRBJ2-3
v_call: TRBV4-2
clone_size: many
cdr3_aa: CASSQDGSSGVQYF
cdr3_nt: TGTGCCAGCAGCCAAGATGGTTCTAGCGGCGTACAGTATTTT

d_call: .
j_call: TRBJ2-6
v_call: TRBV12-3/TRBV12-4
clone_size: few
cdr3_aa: CASTFAARFGSSGANVLTF
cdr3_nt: TGTGCCAGCACCTTCGCCGCGCGTTTCGGGAGCTCTGGGGCCAACGTCCTGACTTTC

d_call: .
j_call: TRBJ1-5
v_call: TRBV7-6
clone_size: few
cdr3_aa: CASSPAKGGGQPQHF
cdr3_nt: TGTGCCAGCAGCCCGGCGAAGGGGGGAGGTCAGCCCCAGCATTTT

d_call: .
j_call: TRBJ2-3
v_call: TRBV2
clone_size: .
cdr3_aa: CASTIGEDTQYF
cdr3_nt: TGTGCCAGCACCATAGGGGAAGATACGCAGTATTTT

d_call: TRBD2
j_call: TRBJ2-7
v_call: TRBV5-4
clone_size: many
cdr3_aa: CASTPAGGSYEQYF
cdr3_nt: TGTGCCAGCACCCCCGCGGGAGGCTCCTACGAGCAGTACTTC

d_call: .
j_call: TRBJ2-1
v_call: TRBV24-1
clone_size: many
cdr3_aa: CATQRGGSSYNEQFF
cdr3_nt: TGTGCCACCCAAAGGGGCGGCAGCTCCTACAATGAGCAGTTCTTC

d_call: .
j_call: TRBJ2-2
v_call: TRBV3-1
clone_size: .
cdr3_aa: CASSQVWKGAGELFF
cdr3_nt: TGTGCCAGCAGCCAAGTTTGGAAAGGGGCCGGGGAGCTGTTTTTT

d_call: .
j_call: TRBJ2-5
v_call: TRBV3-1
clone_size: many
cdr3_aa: CASSQGIAEPQETQYF
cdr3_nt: TGTGCCAGCAGCCAAGGAATAGCGGAACCCCAAGAGACCCAGTACTTC

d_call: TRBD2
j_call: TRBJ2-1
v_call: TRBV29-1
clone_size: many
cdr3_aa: CSVEGPGLAGSTEQFF
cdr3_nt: TGCAGCGTTGAAGGTCCGGGACTAGCGGGTTCCACTGAGCAGTTCTTC

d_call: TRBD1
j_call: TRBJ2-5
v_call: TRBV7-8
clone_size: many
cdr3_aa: CASSPGTGRETQYF
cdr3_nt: TGTGCCAGCAGCCCCGGGACAGGGAGGGAGACCCAGTACTTC

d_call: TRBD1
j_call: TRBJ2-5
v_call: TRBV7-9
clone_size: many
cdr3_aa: CASSFPGQGVQETQYF
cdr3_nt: TGTGCCAGCAGCTTCCCGGGGCAGGGGGTCCAAGAGACCCAGTACTTC

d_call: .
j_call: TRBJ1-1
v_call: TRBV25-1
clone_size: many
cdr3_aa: CASRPWFLDTEAFF
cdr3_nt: TGTGCCAGCAGACCCTGGTTCCTGGACACTGAAGCTTTCTTT

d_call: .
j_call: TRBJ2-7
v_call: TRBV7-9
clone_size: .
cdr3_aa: CASSPRQSSYEQYF
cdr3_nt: TGTGCCAGCAGCCCGAGACAGAGCTCCTACGAGCAGTACTTC

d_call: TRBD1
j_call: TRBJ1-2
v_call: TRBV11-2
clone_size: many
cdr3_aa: CASSPTGGRGYTF
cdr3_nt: TGTGCCAGCAGCCCTACAGGGGGCCGTGGCTACACCTTC

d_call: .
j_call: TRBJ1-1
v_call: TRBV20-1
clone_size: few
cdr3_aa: CSAIKPQGNTEAFF
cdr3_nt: TGCAGTGCTATCAAACCACAGGGGAACACTGAAGCTTTCTTT

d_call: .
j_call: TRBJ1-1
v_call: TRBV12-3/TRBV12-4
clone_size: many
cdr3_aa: CASNRGNTEAFF
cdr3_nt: TGTGCCAGCAATAGGGGGAACACTGAAGCTTTCTTT

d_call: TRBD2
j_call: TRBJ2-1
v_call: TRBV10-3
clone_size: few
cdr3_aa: CAISESAGGPLNEQFF
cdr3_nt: TGTGCCATCAGTGAGTCAGCGGGAGGCCCCCTCAATGAGCAGTTCTTC

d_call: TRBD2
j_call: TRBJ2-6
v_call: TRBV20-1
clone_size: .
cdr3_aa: CSATTSGSSGANVLTF
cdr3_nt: TGCAGTGCAACGACTAGCGGGAGTTCTGGGGCCAACGTCCTGACTTTC

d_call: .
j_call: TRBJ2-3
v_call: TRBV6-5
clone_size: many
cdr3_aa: CASSSETDTQYF
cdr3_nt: TGTGCCAGCAGTTCCGAAACAGATACGCAGTATTTT

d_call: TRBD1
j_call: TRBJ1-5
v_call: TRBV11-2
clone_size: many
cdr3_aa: CASSLGQGATQPQHF
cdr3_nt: TGTGCCAGCAGCTTAGGACAGGGGGCGACTCAGCCCCAGCATTTT

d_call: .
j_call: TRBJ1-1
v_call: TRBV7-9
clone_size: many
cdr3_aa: CASREGGSTTEAFF
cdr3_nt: TGTGCCAGCAGAGAGGGAGGGAGTACCACTGAAGCTTTCTTT

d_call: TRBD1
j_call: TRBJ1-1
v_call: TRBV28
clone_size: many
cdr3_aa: CASSFDRAITEAFF
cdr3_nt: TGTGCCAGCAGTTTCGACAGGGCGATCACTGAAGCTTTCTTT

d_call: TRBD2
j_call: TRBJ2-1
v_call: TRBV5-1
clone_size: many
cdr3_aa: CASSLVLAGGPGDEQFF
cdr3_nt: TGCGCCAGCAGCTTGGTGCTAGCGGGAGGGCCCGGCGATGAGCAGTTCTTC

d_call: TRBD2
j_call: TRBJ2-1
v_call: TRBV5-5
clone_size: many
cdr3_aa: CASSLAAGTSGRINEQFF
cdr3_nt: TGCGCCAGCAGCTTGGCTGCCGGGACTAGCGGGAGGATCAATGAGCAGTTCTTC

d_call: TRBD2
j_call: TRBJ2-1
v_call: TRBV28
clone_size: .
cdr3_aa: CAGSPIGTSGGYYNEQFF
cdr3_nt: TGTGCCGGCAGTCCCATCGGGACTAGCGGGGGATACTACAATGAGCAGTTCTTC

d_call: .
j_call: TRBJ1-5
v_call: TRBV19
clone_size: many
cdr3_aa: CASSIGGQPQHF
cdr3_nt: TGTGCCAGTAGTATAGGGGGCCAGCCCCAGCATTTT

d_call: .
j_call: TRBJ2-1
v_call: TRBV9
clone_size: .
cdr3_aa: CASSVAVGAAHNEQFF
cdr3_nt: TGTGCCAGCAGCGTAGCTGTGGGAGCAGCCCACAATGAGCAGTTCTTC

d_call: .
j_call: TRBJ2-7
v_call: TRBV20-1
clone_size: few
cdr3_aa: CSASVWAFFSYEQYF
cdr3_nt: TGCAGTGCTAGCGTGTGGGCCTTCTTCTCCTACGAGCAGTACTTC

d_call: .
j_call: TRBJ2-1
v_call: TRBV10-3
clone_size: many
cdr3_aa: CAISDGGQSYNEQFF
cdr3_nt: TGTGCCATCAGTGATGGAGGACAGTCCTACAATGAGCAGTTCTTC

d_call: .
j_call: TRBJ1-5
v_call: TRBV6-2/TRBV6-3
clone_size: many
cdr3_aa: CASSSPGRSNQPQHF
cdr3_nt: TGTGCCAGCAGTTCTCCGGGACGTAGCAATCAGCCCCAGCATTTT

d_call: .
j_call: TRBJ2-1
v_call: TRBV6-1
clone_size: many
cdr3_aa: CASSGEAKGQFF
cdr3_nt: TGTGCCAGCAGCGGCGAAGCCAAGGGGCAGTTCTTC

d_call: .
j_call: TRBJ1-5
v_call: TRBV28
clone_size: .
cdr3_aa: CASSLLSWPQHF
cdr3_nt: TGTGCCAGCAGTCTTTTATCGTGGCCCCAGCATTTT

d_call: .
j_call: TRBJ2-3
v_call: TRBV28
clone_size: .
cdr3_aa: CASSDFTSSTDTQYF
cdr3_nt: TGTGCCAGCAGCGATTTTACTTCTAGCACAGATACGCAGTATTTT

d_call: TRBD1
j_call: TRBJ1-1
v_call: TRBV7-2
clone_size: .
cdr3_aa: CASSPYVTGGNTEAFF
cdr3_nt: TGTGCCAGCAGCCCCTACGTGACAGGGGGGAACACTGAAGCTTTCTTT

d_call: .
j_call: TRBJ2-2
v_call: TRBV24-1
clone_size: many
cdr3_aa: CATDPGDGNTGELFF
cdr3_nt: TGTGCCACCGATCCAGGGGACGGAAACACCGGGGAGCTGTTTTTT

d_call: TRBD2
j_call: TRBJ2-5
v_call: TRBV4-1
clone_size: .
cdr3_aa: CASSQDGSGIGQETQYF
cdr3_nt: TGCGCCAGCAGCCAAGACGGGAGCGGGATTGGCCAGGAGACCCAGTACTTC

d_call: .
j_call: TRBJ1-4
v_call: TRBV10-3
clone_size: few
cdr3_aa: CATGRGNEKLFF
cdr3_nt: TGTGCCACCGGAAGGGGTAATGAAAAACTGTTTTTT

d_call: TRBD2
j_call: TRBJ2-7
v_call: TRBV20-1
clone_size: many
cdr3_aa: CSASHGGGSEGEQYF
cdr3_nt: TGCAGTGCCTCCCACGGGGGAGGGTCTGAGGGGGAGCAGTACTTC

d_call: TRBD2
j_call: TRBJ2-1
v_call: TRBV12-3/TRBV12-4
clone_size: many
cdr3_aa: CASSLGAGGGSYNEQFF
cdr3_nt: TGTGCCAGCAGTTTGGGGGCGGGAGGCGGCTCCTACAATGAGCAGTTCTTC

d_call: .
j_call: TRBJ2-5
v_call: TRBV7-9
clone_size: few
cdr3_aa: CASSLFPARETQYF
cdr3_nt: TGTGCCAGCAGCTTATTCCCCGCCCGGGAGACCCAGTACTTC

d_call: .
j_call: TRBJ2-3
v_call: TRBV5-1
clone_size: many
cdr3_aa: CASSIAGFSTDTQYF
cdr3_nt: TGCGCCAGCAGCATCGCCGGGTTTTCCACAGATACGCAGTATTTT

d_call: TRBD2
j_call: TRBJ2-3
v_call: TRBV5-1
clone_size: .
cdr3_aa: CASSLGRLAGKNTDTQYF
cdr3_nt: TGCGCCAGCAGCTTGGGGCGACTAGCGGGAAAAAACACAGATACGCAGTATTTT

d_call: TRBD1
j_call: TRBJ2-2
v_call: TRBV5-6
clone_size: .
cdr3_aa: CASSSWTGAGTGELFF
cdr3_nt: TGTGCCAGCAGCTCCTGGACAGGGGCCGGCACCGGGGAGCTGTTTTTT

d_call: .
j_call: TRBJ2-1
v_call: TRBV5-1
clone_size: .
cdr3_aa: CASSPGLVTYNEQFF
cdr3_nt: TGCGCCAGCAGCCCCGGGCTAGTGACCTACAATGAGCAGTTCTTC

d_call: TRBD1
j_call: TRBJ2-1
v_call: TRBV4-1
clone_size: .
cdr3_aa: CASSQHTGGPYNEQFF
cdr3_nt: TGCGCCAGCAGCCAACACACAGGGGGTCCCTACAATGAGCAGTTCTTC

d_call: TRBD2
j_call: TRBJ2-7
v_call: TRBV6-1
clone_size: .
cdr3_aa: CASSEQPGLAAYKQYF
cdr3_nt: TGTGCCAGCAGTGAACAGCCGGGACTAGCGGCCTACAAGCAGTACTTC

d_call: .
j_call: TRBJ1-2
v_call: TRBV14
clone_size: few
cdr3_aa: CASSPHQGTGGYTF
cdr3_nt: TGTGCCAGCAGCCCACATCAGGGAACGGGCGGCTACACCTTC